Following are 11 T cell receptor beta chains from one sample sequenced in a study of lymphopenia after photon versus proton radiotherapy. Clones were read by immunoSEQ multiplex PCR, and TCRdb kept only the in-frame ones, dropping some. The sample contains almost 25,000 clones, 65% to 85% of which appear only once. This sample comprised peripheral blood, obtained from a patient treated with proton-based radiotherapy. The receptors shown here come from a woman between 65 and 79 years old with pancreatic cancer.

The V and J genes are TRBV18 and TRBJ2-2; D is unclear. Germline CDR1 reads KGHSH; CDR2 reads LQKENI. This CDR3 has 19 residues. Trimming removed 0 bases from V and 6 bases from J, with 23 bases in between. The CDR3, as DNA: TGTGCCAGCTCACCACCATCTGTTGGCAGGCTGGTTGTCGCCGGGGAGCTGTTTTTT. Its protein is CASSPPSVGRLVVAGELFF.

The gene calls are TRBV28 and TRBJ1-5; unclear D gene. Trimming pared 7 bases from V and 6 bases from J, leaving 10 bases between. CDR1 and CDR2 (germline): MDHEN, SYDVKM. The CDR3 totals 12 residues. The DNA for the CDR3 is TGTGCCAGCATGGGGAGTGGTCAGCCCCAGCATTTT. It is translated as CASMGSGQPQHF.

The chain uses TRBV7-3 and TRBJ2-7, with 11 nucleotides matching TRBD2. Germline V gene sequence: CDR1 SGHTA, CDR2 FQGTGA. Germline trimming cut 3 bases from V and 4 bases from J; bases unmatched to any gene: 5. This CDR3 comprises 15 residues. Written as DNA, the CDR3 is TGTGCCAGCAGCTTTAGCGGGAGGGCCAAGTACGAGCAGTACTTC. Its translation is CASSFSGRAKYEQYF.

This clone came up a few times. The chain carries TRBV7-2 and TRBJ2-7, with TRBD2 matching 8 bases. With 2 bases clipped from V and 0 bases from J, the junction kept 3 bases outside the gene matches. The CDR3 length is 15 residues. The germline CDR1 and CDR2 sequences are SGHTA and FQGNSA. The CDR3 reads CASSLLAGNSYEQYF. The CDR3 nucleotides read TGTGCCAGCAGCTTACTAGCGGGCAACTCCTACGAGCAGTACTTC.

This rearrangement joins TRBV5-4 to TRBJ2-1, with 8 nucleotides matching TRBD2. The CDR3 covers 15 residues. The germline V gene encodes CDR1 SGHNT and CDR2 YYREEE (reference sequence). With 4 bases clipped from V and 4 bases from J, the junction kept 7 bases outside the gene matches. The CDR3 coding sequence is TGTGCCAGCAGCCGGGGGGTAGCGGGATACAATGAGCAGTTCTTC. Translation: CASSRGVAGYNEQFF.

The chain recombines TRBV7-8 with TRBJ1-5; D might be TRBD1 (5 bases). The V end was cut by 3 bases, the J end by 7 bases, with 10 bases between. Germline V gene data show CDR1 as SGHVS and CDR2 as FQNEAQ. The CDR3 consists of 13 residues. DNA of the CDR3: TGTGCCAGCAGCTTCCCGGGGCCCCAGCCCCAGCATTTT. Translating it yields CASSFPGPQPQHF.

This clone was detected only a few times. The chain combines TRBV7-2 with TRBJ2-1, with D perhaps TRBD1 or TRBD2 (5 bases each). V lost 6 bases to trimming and J lost 10 bases, with 10 bases between them. The V gene's germline CDR1 is SGHTA and CDR2 FQGNSA. CDR3 size: 11 residues. CDR3 nucleotides: TGTGCCAGCAGACTAGGGGTGGAGCAGTTCTTC. Protein product: CASRLGVEQFF.

The chain links TRBV29-1 to TRBJ1-1; D unclear. This CDR3 is 13 amino acids long. V gave up 3 bases and J gave up 5 bases, with 13 bases separating them. Germline assignment: CDR1 SQVTM and CDR2 ANQGSEA. The CDR3 loop is CSVEEELGTEAFF. Here the CDR3 DNA reads TGCAGCGTTGAGGAAGAATTAGGGACTGAAGCTTTCTTT.

The V gene is TRBV6-1, the J gene TRBJ2-7; D ambiguous. V lost 5 bases and J 0 bases, leaving 5 bases between the germline ends. Per germline, CDR1 MNHNS and CDR2 SASEGT. This CDR3 spans 12 amino acids. The CDR3 reads CASSRYSYEQYF. DNA for the CDR3: TGTGCCAGCAGTCGGTACTCCTACGAGCAGTACTTC.

V is TRBV5-8 and J is TRBJ1-1, with TRBD1 identical over 7 bases. Germline loops: CDR1 SGHTS, CDR2 YDEGEE. V lost 4 bases, J lost 2 bases, and 8 bases stayed unmatched. The CDR3 has 15 residues. The CDR3: CASSVPQGLNTEAFF. CDR3 DNA sequence: TGTGCCAGCAGCGTTCCACAGGGGCTAAACACTGAAGCTTTCTTT.

This clone has a handful of counts. The CDR3 here is CASSSTGTTYEQYF. The CDR3 DNA is TGCGCCAGCAGCTCAACCGGGACAACGTACGAGCAGTACTTC. The chain couples TRBV5-1 to TRBJ2-7, with D possibly matching TRBD1 (6 bases). The CDR3 runs 14 residues. Trimming shortened V by 3 bases and J by 4 bases, and 14 bases separated the two germline ends. Looked up from germline, CDR1 is SGHRS and CDR2 is YFSETQ.